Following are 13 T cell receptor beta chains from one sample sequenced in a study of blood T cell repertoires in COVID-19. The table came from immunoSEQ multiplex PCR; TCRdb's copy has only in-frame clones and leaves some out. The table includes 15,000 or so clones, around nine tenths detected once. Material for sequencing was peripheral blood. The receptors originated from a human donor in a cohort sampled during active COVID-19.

The chain's CDR3 is CASSLDILDYGYTF. DNA for the CDR3: TGTGCCAGCAGCTTGGACATCCTGGACTATGGCTACACCTTC. V gene TRBV5-5 combines with J gene TRBJ1-2, with D unresolved. This CDR3 comprises 14 residues. Germline lookup yields CDR1 SGHKS and CDR2 YYEKEE (reference sequence). V lost 0 bases and J 3 bases, leaving 9 bases between the germline ends.

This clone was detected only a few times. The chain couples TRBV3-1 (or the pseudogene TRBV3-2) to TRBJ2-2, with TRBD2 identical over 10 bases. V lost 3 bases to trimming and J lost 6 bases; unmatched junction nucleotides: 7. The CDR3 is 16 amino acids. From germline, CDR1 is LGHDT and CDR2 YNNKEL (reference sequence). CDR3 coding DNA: TGTGCCAGCAGCCAGTCGAGCGGGGGGGCCTCCGGGGAGCTGTTTTTT. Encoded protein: CASSQSSGGASGELFF.

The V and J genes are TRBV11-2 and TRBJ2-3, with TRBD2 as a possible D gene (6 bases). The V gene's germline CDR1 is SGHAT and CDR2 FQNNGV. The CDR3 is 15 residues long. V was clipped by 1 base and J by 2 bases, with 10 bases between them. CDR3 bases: TGTGCCAGCAGCTTAGTGGGACTTATCACAGATACGCAGTATTTT. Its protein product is CASSLVGLITDTQYF.

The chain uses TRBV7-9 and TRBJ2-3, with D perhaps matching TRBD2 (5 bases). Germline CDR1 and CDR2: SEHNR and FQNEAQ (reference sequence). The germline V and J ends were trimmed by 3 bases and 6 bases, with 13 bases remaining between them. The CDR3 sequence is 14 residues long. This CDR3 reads CASSLDASGDTQYF. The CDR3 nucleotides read TGTGCCAGCAGCTTGGACGCATCGGGGGATACGCAGTATTTT.

DNA for the CDR3: TGCGCCAGCAGCCAAAACTCCGTACGGAATGAAAAACTGTTTTTT. Encoded protein: CASSQNSVRNEKLFF. V gene TRBV4-1 combines with J gene TRBJ1-4, with D unresolved. Germline assignment: CDR1 MGHRA and CDR2 YSYEKL. The V end was cut by 2 bases, the J end by 5 bases, with 12 bases between. CDR3 length: 15 amino acids.

CDR3 DNA sequence: TGTGCCAGCAGTCCACTACCGGCGGCGTATAATTCACCCCTCCACTTT. This codes for CASSPLPAAYNSPLHF. The chain couples TRBV27 to TRBJ1-6; unclear D gene. V lost 5 bases to trimming and J lost 4 bases, with 15 bases between them. Germline lookup yields CDR1 MNHEY and CDR2 SMNVEV (reference sequence). This CDR3 is built from 16 residues.

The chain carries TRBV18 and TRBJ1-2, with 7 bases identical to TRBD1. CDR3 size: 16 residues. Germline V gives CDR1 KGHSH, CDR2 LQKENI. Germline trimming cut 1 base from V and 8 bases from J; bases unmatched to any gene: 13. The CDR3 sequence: CASSPLLGQVNEGYTF. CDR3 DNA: TGTGCCAGCTCACCACTTCTTGGACAGGTCAACGAGGGCTACACCTTC.

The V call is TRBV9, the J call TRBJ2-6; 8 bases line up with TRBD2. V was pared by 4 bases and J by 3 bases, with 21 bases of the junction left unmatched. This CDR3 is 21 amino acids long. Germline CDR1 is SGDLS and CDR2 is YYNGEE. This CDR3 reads CASSPTPLAGSSVGGANVLTF. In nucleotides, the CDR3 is TGTGCCAGCAGCCCAACCCCTCTAGCGGGTTCCTCTGTTGGTGGGGCCAACGTCCTGACTTTC. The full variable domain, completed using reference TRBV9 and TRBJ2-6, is DSGVTQTPKHLITATGQRVTLRCSPRSGDLSVYWYQQSLDQGLQFLIQYYNGEERAKGNILERFSAQQFPDLHSELNLSSLELGDSALYFCASSPTPLAGSSVGGANVLTFGAGSRLTVL.

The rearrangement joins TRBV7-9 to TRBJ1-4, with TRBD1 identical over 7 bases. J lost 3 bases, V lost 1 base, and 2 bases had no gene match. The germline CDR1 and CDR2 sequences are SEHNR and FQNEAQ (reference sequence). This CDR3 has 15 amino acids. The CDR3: CASSLGDRPNEKLFF. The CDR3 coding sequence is TGTGCCAGCAGCTTAGGGGACAGACCTAATGAAAAACTGTTTTTT. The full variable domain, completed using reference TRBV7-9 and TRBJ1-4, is DTGVSQNPRHKITKRGQNVTFRCDPISEHNRLYWYRQTLGQGPEFLTYFQNEAQLEKSRLLSDRFSAERPKGSFSTLEIQRTEQGDSAMYLCASSLGDRPNEKLFFGSGTQLSVL.

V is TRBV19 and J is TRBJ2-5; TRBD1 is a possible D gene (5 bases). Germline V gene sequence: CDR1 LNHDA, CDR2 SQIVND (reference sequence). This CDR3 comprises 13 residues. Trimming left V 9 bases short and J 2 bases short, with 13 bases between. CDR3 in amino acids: CASSWGSQETQYF. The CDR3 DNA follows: TGTGCCAGCAGTTGGGGCTCACAAGAGACCCAGTACTTC.

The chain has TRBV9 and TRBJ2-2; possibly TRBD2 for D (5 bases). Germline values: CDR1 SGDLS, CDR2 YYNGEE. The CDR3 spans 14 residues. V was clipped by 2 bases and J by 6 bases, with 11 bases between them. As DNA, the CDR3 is TGTGCCAGCAGCGTTGAGGGCCCCCCCGGGGAGCTGTTTTTT. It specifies CASSVEGPPGELFF. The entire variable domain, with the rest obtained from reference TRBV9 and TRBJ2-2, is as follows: DSGVTQTPKHLITATGQRVTLRCSPRSGDLSVYWYQQSLDQGLQFLIQYYNGEERAKGNILERFSAQQFPDLHSELNLSSLELGDSALYFCASSVEGPPGELFFGEGSRLTVL.

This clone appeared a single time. The CDR3 sequence is CAWSGGGPETQYF. CDR3 sequence (DNA): TGTGCCTGGAGTGGGGGGGGGCCCGAGACCCAGTACTTC. The V and J genes are TRBV30 and TRBJ2-5, with a tentative D call TRBD2 (7 bases). V lost 1 base, J lost 5 bases, and 11 bases lay in between. Germline-derived CDR1 and CDR2 are GTSNPN and SVGIG (reference sequence). The length of the CDR3 is 13 residues. Based on the CDR3 plus reference TRBV30 and TRBJ2-5, the full variable domain is SQTIHQWPATLVQPVGSPLSLECTVEGTSNPNLYWYRQAAGRGLQLLFYSVGIGQISSEVPQNLSASRPQDRQFILSSKKLLLSDSGFYLCAWSGGGPETQYFGPGTRLLVL.

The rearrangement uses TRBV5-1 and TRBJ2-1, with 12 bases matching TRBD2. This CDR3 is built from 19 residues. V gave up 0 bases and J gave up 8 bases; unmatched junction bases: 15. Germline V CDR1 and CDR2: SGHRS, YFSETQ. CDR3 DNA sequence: TGCGCCAGCAGCTTGGACATTATTTCTAGCGGGGGGGCTCGCGATGAGCAGTTCTTC. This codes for CASSLDIISSGGARDEQFF.